The rows below give T cell receptor beta chains drawn from one sample of a study of blood T cell repertoires in COVID-19. Here immunoSEQ multiplex PCR was the method, and the copy in TCRdb shows in-frame clones only, minus some. This sample has about 200,000 clones; about 86% occur once, and the top ten carry around 0.76%. Material: peripheral blood. These receptors all stem from a woman in her 70s with acute or convalescent COVID-19. The CDR3 runs from the conserved cysteine through the conserved F or W. A D gene is named only where the DNA matches it firmly. Clone size is given for some rows only: seen once, a few or many times, or a class if the clone is expanded.

d_call j_call v_call clone_size cdr3_aa cdr3_nt
- TRBJ2-2 TRBV7-9 - CASSLLANTGELFF TGTGCCAGCAGCTTACTAGCTAACACCGGGGAGCTGTTTTTT
- TRBJ1-5 TRBV6-5 once CASSYSLNQPQHF TGTGCCAGCAGTTACTCCCTTAATCAGCCCCAGCATTTT
TRBD1 TRBJ2-7 TRBV6-2/TRBV6-3 - CASSRTGLPYEQYF TGTGCCAGCAGCCGGACAGGATTACCCTACGAGCAGTACTTC
- TRBJ1-2 TRBV5-1 - CASSLGQPNYGYTF TGCGCCAGCAGCTTAGGACAGCCTAACTATGGCTACACCTTC
TRBD1 TRBJ1-6 TRBV5-1 - CASRGGTANSPLHF TGCGCCAGCAGAGGAGGGACAGCGAATTCACCCCTCCACTTT
TRBD1 TRBJ2-1 TRBV27 - CASSFYQPGTGGMHEQFF TGTGCCAGCAGTTTCTACCAGCCGGGGACAGGGGGAATGCATGAGCAGTTCTTC
TRBD2 TRBJ2-2 TRBV6-2/TRBV6-3 - CASSYSTGLATTGELFF TGTGCCAGCAGTTACTCGACTGGACTAGCCACCACCGGGGAGCTGTTTTTT
TRBD1 TRBJ1-2 TRBV25-1 - CASSATGEYGYTF TGTGCCAGCAGTGCAACAGGGGAGTATGGCTACACCTTC
TRBD1 TRBJ2-6 TRBV5-4 - CASSLLGQGKYRGANVLTF TGTGCCAGCAGCTTGTTGGGACAGGGAAAATATCGGGGGGCCAACGTCCTGACTTTC
TRBD2 TRBJ2-2 TRBV5-1 - CASSLGPTGGPGELFF TGCGCCAGCAGCTTGGGGCCCACGGGAGGCCCCGGGGAGCTGTTTTTT
- TRBJ1-4 TRBV2 - CASSRQANTLFF TGTGCCAGCAGTCGACAGGCGAACACTCTGTTTTTT
- TRBJ2-3 TRBV7-9 once CASSLAGSGDTQYF TGTGCCAGCAGCTTAGCAGGGAGCGGAGATACGCAGTATTTT
TRBD1 TRBJ1-1 TRBV5-1 - CASSVDRGVTFF TGCGCCAGCAGCGTTGACAGGGGTGTAACTTTCTTT
- TRBJ2-7 TRBV9 - CASSVVAGPEGEQYF TGTGCCAGCAGCGTAGTGGCGGGGCCTGAGGGTGAGCAGTACTTC
- TRBJ1-5 TRBV19 - CASNLGGGNNQPQHF TGTGCCAGTAACCTTGGCGGCGGCAACAATCAGCCCCAGCATTTT
- TRBJ1-3 TRBV21-1 few CASSKGVAMARNTIYF TGTGCCAGCAGCAAAGGAGTAGCGATGGCTAGAAACACCATATATTTT
TRBD1 TRBJ1-1 TRBV10-1 once CASSEGQAANTEAFF TGCGCCAGCAGTGAAGGACAGGCCGCAAACACTGAAGCTTTCTTT
- TRBJ1-2 TRBV28 - CASSLGTGVSYGYTF TGTGCCAGCAGTTTAGGGACTGGGGTCTCCTATGGCTACACCTTC
- TRBJ2-7 TRBV5-6 - CASSLDQGAYEQYF TGTGCCAGCAGCTTGGATCAGGGCGCCTACGAGCAGTACTTC
- TRBJ1-2 TRBV10-3 - CAIRPVSTGRGRGYTF TGTGCCATCAGGCCCGTATCTACAGGCAGGGGTAGGGGCTACACCTTC